These 29 T cell receptor beta chains came from one sample sequenced in a study of blood T cell repertoires in COVID-19. Profiled with immunoSEQ multiplex PCR; TCRdb holds only in-frame clones, not every one. The table includes roughly 120,000 clones, around 81% detected once. The sample consisted of peripheral blood. These receptors were taken from a human donor in a cohort sampled during active or convalescent COVID-19.

The chain couples TRBV18 to TRBJ2-5, with 13 bases aligning to TRBD2. Per the germline V gene, CDR1 is KGHSH and CDR2 is LQKENI. Trimming removed 3 bases from V and 4 bases from J; junction bases left unmatched: 5. This CDR3 contains 16 residues. The CDR3 nucleotides are TGTGCCAGCTCACCTCAGTGGACTAGCGGGAGAGAGACCCAGTACTTC. This gives the protein CASSPQWTSGRETQYF. Variable domain in full (rest from reference TRBV18 and TRBJ2-5): NAGVMQNPRHLVRRRGQEARLRCSPMKGHSHVYWYRQLPEEGLKFMVYLQKENIIDESGMPKERFSAEFPKEGPSILRIQQVVRGDSAAYFCASSPQWTSGRETQYFGPGTRLLVL.

The chain is built from TRBV6-6 and TRBJ2-7, with TRBD1 identical over 8 bases. Per germline, CDR1 MNHNY and CDR2 SVGAGI (reference sequence). The CDR3 runs to 14 residues. Unmatched junction bases numbered 7, after V lost 6 bases and J lost 3 bases. The CDR3 DNA is TGTGCCAGCAGCCAGACAGGGGCCGTCTACGAGCAGTACTTC. The encoded protein is CASSQTGAVYEQYF.

This chain joins TRBV19 and TRBJ1-1; D gene ambiguous. The CDR3 is made up of 14 amino acids. V lost 0 bases and J lost 13, with 18 bases in between. The germline gives CDR1 LNHDA, CDR2 SQIVND (reference sequence). This chain's CDR3 is CASSIEVGMGGGFF. DNA for the CDR3: TGTGCCAGTAGTATAGAAGTAGGCATGGGAGGAGGTTTCTTT.

The V call is TRBV6-5, the J call TRBJ1-5, with 9 bases matching TRBD1. Germline V CDR1 and CDR2: MNHEY, SVGAGI. Losses at the gene ends were 5 bases for V and 4 bases for J; bases not matched to a gene: 6. The CDR3 spans 15 residues. The CDR3 coding sequence is TGTGCCAGCAGTCCTTCGACAGGGGGGAATCAGCCCCAGCATTTT. Translation: CASSPSTGGNQPQHF.

In this sample, this clone turned up once. The J gene is TRBJ2-2, the V gene TRBV19; 9 nucleotides line up with TRBD2. CDR1 and CDR2 (germline): LNHDA, SQIVND (reference sequence). V was clipped by 5 bases and J by 7 bases; unmatched bases: 5. The CDR3 is 14 residues long. The CDR3 is CASSARGGLGELFF. The CDR3, as DNA: TGTGCCAGTAGTGCGCGGGGGGGCCTCGGGGAGCTGTTTTTT.

This chain links TRBV14 with TRBJ1-1; TRBD1 is a possible D gene (5 bases). Trimming stripped 4 bases from V and 3 bases from J, with 18 bases between. Germline-derived CDR1 and CDR2 are SGHDN and FVKESK. The CDR3 contains 16 residues. The chain's CDR3 is CASSPLGGVGDTEAFF. The CDR3 DNA follows: TGTGCCAGCAGCCCCCTGGGGGGGGTTGGGGACACTGAAGCTTTCTTT.

This chain connects TRBV2 to TRBJ2-5, with D tentatively TRBD1 (5 bases). The ends were cut back, 4 bases at V and 4 bases at J, with 16 bases in the middle. The CDR3 runs 15 residues. CDR1 and CDR2 from the germline V gene are SNHLY and FYNNEI. The CDR3 loop reads CASSGQGLGPETQYF. The CDR3 DNA reads TGTGCCAGCAGTGGGCAGGGATTAGGGCCAGAGACCCAGTACTTC.

The V call is TRBV27, the J call TRBJ2-1; 8 nucleotides agree with TRBD2. The trim removed 5 bases at V and 5 bases at J, leaving 17 bases unmatched. CDR3 length equals 18 residues. Germline CDR1 reads MNHEY; CDR2 reads SMNVEV (reference sequence). The CDR3 is CASSPRVGAGGKNNEQFF. CDR3 nucleotide sequence: TGTGCCAGCAGTCCCCGGGTAGGGGCGGGGGGCAAAAACAATGAGCAGTTCTTC.

This chain connects TRBV28 to TRBJ1-1, with 7 bases lining up with TRBD1. Trimming removed 3 bases from V and 1 base from J; junction bases left unmatched: 2. Looked up from germline, CDR1 is MDHEN and CDR2 is SYDVKM. This CDR3 is built from 14 residues. The CDR3, as DNA: TGTGCCAGCAGTTTCTGGGACAGGAACACTGAAGCTTTCTTT. Translated: CASSFWDRNTEAFF.

This clone has only a few counts. The V call is TRBV10-3, the J call TRBJ2-2, with a weak D call TRBD1 (7 bases). The V gene's germline CDR1 is ENHRY and CDR2 SYGVKD. V was pared by 10 bases and J by 6 bases, with 21 bases between. This CDR3 contains 15 residues. The CDR3 sequence: CATMGGWQGAGELFF. Here the CDR3 DNA reads TGTGCCACCATGGGGGGTTGGCAGGGGGCCGGGGAGCTGTTTTTT.

This clone was recorded a few times. The chain combines TRBV7-9 with TRBJ1-5; weak D call: TRBD1 (5 bases). Germline V lookup: CDR1 SEHNR, CDR2 FQNEAQ (reference sequence). Trimming cost V 5 bases and J 7 bases, with 18 bases left between them. The CDR3 contains 15 residues. The DNA of the CDR3 is TGTGCCAGCAGCCAGTCGTCGGGGGAACGGCAGCCCCAGCATTTT. Translating gives CASSQSSGERQPQHF. Together with reference TRBV7-9 and TRBJ1-5, the CDR3 gives the full variable domain: DTGVSQNPRHKITKRGQNVTFRCDPISEHNRLYWYRQTLGQGPEFLTYFQNEAQLEKSRLLSDRFSAERPKGSFSTLEIQRTEQGDSAMYLCASSQSSGERQPQHFGDGTRLSIL.

A remark on this clone: One end of the junction varies from germline; a read error may be responsible. The gene calls are TRBV7-7 and TRBJ2-7; TRBD1 matches 10 bases. The CDR3 totals 13 residues. Germline CDR1 and CDR2: SSHAT and FNYEAQ (reference sequence). CDR3 DNA: TGTGCTAGCAGCCGGGACAGGGGCCACGAGCAGTACTTC. The encoded protein is CASSRDRGHEQYF.

J is TRBJ1-6 and V is TRBV5-6, with a weak D call TRBD1 (6 bases). V was cut by 4 bases and J by 10 bases, with 18 bases left in between. Germline assignment: CDR1 SGHDT and CDR2 YYEEEE. This CDR3 has 15 amino acids. CDR3 protein: CASSPSTARGSPLHF. The CDR3 nucleotides read TGTGCCAGCAGCCCCTCGACAGCCAGGGGCTCACCCCTCCACTTT. The variable domain in full, with the rest retrieved from reference TRBV5-6 and TRBJ1-6, is DAGVTQSPTHLIKTRGQQVTLRCSPKSGHDTVSWYQQALGQGPQFIFQYYEEEERQRGNFPDRFSGHQFPNYSSELNVNALLLGDSALYLCASSPSTARGSPLHFGNGTRLTVT.

The V gene is TRBV6-4, the J gene TRBJ1-4; D call uncertain. CDR1 is MRHNA, CDR2 SNTAGT, per germline. Trimming cost V 6 bases and J 4 bases, with 21 bases left between them. CDR3 length equals 17 residues. CDR3 nucleotides: TGTGCCAGCAGGGGCCCCGATACACGAACCGTTAATGAAAAACTGTTTTTT. Translating gives CASRGPDTRTVNEKLFF.

In this sample, this clone turned up once. This chain connects TRBV5-1 to TRBJ2-5; maybe TRBD2 (6 bases). Germline V lookup: CDR1 SGHRS, CDR2 YFSETQ. This CDR3 has 15 amino acids. V lost 4 bases and J lost 1, with 14 bases in between. DNA of the CDR3: TGCGCCAGCAGCGACCCCGGGAGAGCCCAAGAGACCCAGTACTTC. Amino acids: CASSDPGRAQETQYF.

V is TRBV7-9 and J is TRBJ1-2, with TRBD1 identical over 11 bases. In germline, CDR1 is SEHNR, CDR2 FQNEAQ (reference sequence). Trimming at V came to 1 base and at J to 2 bases, leaving 3 bases not matched to a gene. The length of the CDR3 is 16 residues. The CDR3, as DNA: TGTGCCAGCAGCTTAGGCCGGGACAGGGGGAACTATGGCTACACCTTC. It translates to CASSLGRDRGNYGYTF.

V and J are TRBV12-5 and TRBJ1-5; possibly TRBD1 for D (5 bases). Deletions cut 5 bases from V and 11 bases from J, with 19 bases between. CDR1 and CDR2 from the germline V gene are LGHNT and FRNRAP. CDR3 length equals 14 residues. CDR3 bases: TGTGCTAGTGGTCTGGGACCCGCTAGTAAGGCCCAGCATTTT. It encodes CASGLGPASKAQHF.

The chain links TRBV15 to TRBJ2-6; TRBD1 might be the D (5 bases). CDR3 length equals 16 residues. Germline CDR1 reads LNHNV; CDR2 reads YYDKDF (reference sequence). Trimming removed 4 bases at V and 0 bases at J, with 10 bases between. CDR3 residues: CATSTGHNSGANVLTF. For the CDR3, the DNA is TGTGCCACCAGCACAGGACACAACTCTGGGGCCAACGTCCTGACTTTC.

The rearrangement links TRBV23-1 to TRBJ2-3; weak D call: TRBD1 (6 bases). TRBV23-1 is an open reading frame, and its role is uncertain. The CDR3 has 16 residues. Trimming pared 3 bases from V and 2 bases from J, leaving 15 bases between. The chain's CDR3 is CASSHLGWGPTDTQYF. The CDR3 DNA sequence: TGCGCCAGCAGTCATTTGGGGTGGGGGCCCACAGATACGCAGTATTTT.

This chain connects TRBV7-2 to TRBJ2-1, with 8 positions matching TRBD1. Germline V gene data show CDR1 as SGHTA and CDR2 as FQGNSA. The CDR3 has 14 amino acids. V gave up 3 bases and J gave up 4 bases; unmatched junction bases: 2. CDR3 DNA: TGTGCCAGCAGCTTTGACAGGGGTTACAATGAGCAGTTCTTC. As protein: CASSFDRGYNEQFF. Based on the CDR3 plus reference TRBV7-2 and TRBJ2-1, the full variable domain is GAGVSQSPSNKVTEKGKDVELRCDPISGHTALYWYRQSLGQGLEFLIYFQGNSAPDKSGLPSDRFSAERTGGSVSTLTIQRTQQEDSAVYLCASSFDRGYNEQFFGPGTRLTVL.

This chain uses TRBV28 with TRBJ2-2, with a tentative D call TRBD2 (6 bases). The germline CDR1 and CDR2 sequences are MDHEN and SYDVKM. The CDR3 is 17 amino acids. V was trimmed by 5 bases and J by 0 bases, leaving 16 bases between them. The CDR3 DNA follows: TGTGCCAGCAGTCTCCACCGCGGGGTTACGAACACCGGGGAGCTGTTTTTT. It encodes CASSLHRGVTNTGELFF.

This chain connects TRBV6-1 to TRBJ2-2, with D uncertain. The CDR3 contains 15 residues. With 3 bases removed from V and 3 bases from J, the gap between germline ends came to 11 bases. Germline V gene data show CDR1 as MNHNS and CDR2 as SASEGT. CDR3 amino acids: CASSDKLDYTGELFF. In DNA form, the CDR3 reads TGTGCCAGCAGTGATAAGCTAGACTACACCGGGGAGCTGTTTTTT.

The chain combines TRBV7-9 with TRBJ2-7; D perhaps matches TRBD2 (6 bases). Germline V gene data show CDR1 as SEHNR and CDR2 as FQNEAQ (reference sequence). CDR3 length: 14 residues. V gave up 7 bases and J gave up 3 bases, with 16 bases separating them. CDR3 amino acids: CASTRKGLNYEQYF. The CDR3 DNA sequence: TGTGCCAGCACCCGGAAGGGACTCAACTACGAGCAGTACTTC.

This clone was detected a few times. The chain uses TRBV6-6 and TRBJ1-4; possible D gene TRBD1, 5 bases. CDR1 is MNHNY and CDR2 is SVGAGI in the germline V gene (reference sequence). Trimming pared 10 bases from V and 4 bases from J, leaving 16 bases between. The CDR3 covers 14 residues. In DNA form, the CDR3 reads TGTGCCACCCTCTACCGGGGGTATAATGAAAAACTGTTTTTT. Amino acids: CATLYRGYNEKLFF.

This clone came up a few times. The chain is built from TRBV19 and TRBJ1-2; 11 bases are shared with TRBD1. Looked up from germline, CDR1 is LNHDA and CDR2 is SQIVND (reference sequence). V dropped 3 bases and J dropped 4; count of bases not matched to a gene: 16. The CDR3 totals 19 residues. As DNA, the CDR3 is TGTGCCAGTAGTATCAATAACTTCGGACAGGGGGCGTTCGGCTATGGCTACACCTTC. Its protein product is CASSINNFGQGAFGYGYTF. Based on the CDR3 plus reference TRBV19 and TRBJ1-2, the full variable domain is DGGITQSPKYLFRKEGQNVTLSCEQNLNHDAMYWYRQDPGQGLRLIYYSQIVNDFQKGDIAEGYSVSREKKESFPLTVTSAQKNPTAFYLCASSINNFGQGAFGYGYTFGSGTRLTVV.

Judged by abundance, this clone is medium-sized (0.01 to 0.1%). This chain uses TRBV5-6 with TRBJ2-1, with D unresolved. The germline V gene encodes CDR1 SGHDT and CDR2 YYEEEE. The ends were cut back, 5 bases at V and 0 bases at J, with 9 bases in the middle. The CDR3 runs 14 residues. CDR3 sequence (DNA): TGTGCCAGCAGATCAGCGAGCTCCTACAATGAGCAGTTCTTC. As protein: CASRSASSYNEQFF.

The V gene is TRBV19, the J gene TRBJ2-1; 14 bases fit TRBD2. Per the germline V gene, CDR1 is LNHDA and CDR2 is SQIVND (reference sequence). There are 15 residues in the CDR3. The V and J ends lost 3 bases and 7 bases, in that order; junction bases with no gene match: 2. CDR3 DNA sequence: TGTGCCAGTAGTATGGGGACTAGCGGGAGTAATGAGCAGTTCTTC. This gives the protein CASSMGTSGSNEQFF.

The chain recombines TRBV14 with TRBJ2-7, with a possible D match to TRBD1 (5 bases). Germline V gene sequence: CDR1 SGHDN, CDR2 FVKESK. Trimming removed 2 bases from V and 5 bases from J, with 16 bases in between. The CDR3 has 15 amino acids. The CDR3 bases are TGTGCCAGCAGCCAAAGAGTGGGTTGGGGCGACGAGCAGTACTTC. Its protein is CASSQRVGWGDEQYF.

The chain recombines TRBV7-2 with TRBJ1-6; TRBD1 is a possible D gene (6 bases). V was trimmed by 6 bases and J by 9 bases, leaving 15 bases between them. This CDR3 has 14 residues. The V gene's germline CDR1 is SGHTA and CDR2 FQGNSA. In DNA, the CDR3 is TGTGCCAGCAGTCGTAACAGGGCTCGTTCACCCCTCCACTTT. Translation gives CASSRNRARSPLHF.